In this sample, the clone carrying this T cell receptor beta chain turned up once. Its specificity is unknown. Germline CDR1 and CDR2: SQVTM and ANQGSEA. Trimming took off 5 bases at V and 0 bases at J, with 9 bases between the two ends. This CDR3 has 13 amino acids. This record belongs to a study of blood T cells in healthy people across ages. General observations from the study: Estimated diversity across one million T cells was deemed an underestimate.

Sample-barcoded 5' priming and a J-beta primer mix drove a second PCR of roughly 6 to 12 cycles. TCRdb independently ran MiXCR on the 5' RACE reads; one entry per CDR3 protein. The data show over 600,000 distinct CDR3 sequences, 46% seen once. This clonotype was obtained from a man at least 80 years old in good health. Input material: blood. The chain uses TRBV29-1 and TRBJ2-3; D is possibly TRBD1 (5 bases). The CDR3 region is CSVTRTSTDTQYF. DNA for the CDR3: TGCAGCGTTACCCGGACAAGCACAGATACGCAGTATTTT.